This T cell receptor beta chain was profiled in a study of cytomegalovirus exposure and HLA in healthy donors. Overall study: As released early, the data held roughly 85 million unique TCRs from HLA-typed donors. Falling in the Caucasian-associated ancestry cluster were approximately 84% of under 500 genotyped donors. Broader study findings: A few of the chains that were CMV-associated were confirmed in vitro to be specific for CMV antigens. Rates of TCR association differed by HLA locus in a later analysis, with DRB1 highest and HLA-C lowest.

V lost 5 bases, J lost 0 bases, and 8 bases lay in between. Per the germline V gene, CDR1 is MRHNA and CDR2 is SNTAGT. The CDR3 loop spans 14 amino acids. In this sample, this clone turned up a few times. Its antigen is not known. PCR was performed using 60 Vbeta and 13 Jbeta primers. Clones were read by immunoSEQ multiplex PCR, and TCRdb kept only the in-frame ones, dropping some. The table lists 210,000 or so clones, over 80% of them singletons. The clonotype was recovered from a man aged 25-45 years in good health and CMV-seronegative. The chain couples TRBV6-4 to TRBJ2-1, with D perhaps TRBD2 (6 bases). The source material was PBMCs. CDR3 nucleotides: TGTGCCAGCAGTCCGGGACTCTCCTACAATGAGCAGTTCTTC. Translated: CASSPGLSYNEQFF.